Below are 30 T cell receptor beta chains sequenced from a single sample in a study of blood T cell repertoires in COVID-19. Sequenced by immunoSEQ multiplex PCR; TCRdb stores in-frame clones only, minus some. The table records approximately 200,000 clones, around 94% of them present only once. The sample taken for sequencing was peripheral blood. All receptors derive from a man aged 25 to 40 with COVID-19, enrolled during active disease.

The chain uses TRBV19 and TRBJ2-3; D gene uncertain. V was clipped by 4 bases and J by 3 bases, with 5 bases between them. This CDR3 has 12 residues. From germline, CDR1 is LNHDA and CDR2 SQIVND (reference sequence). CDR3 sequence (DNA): TGTGCCAGTAGTAGTTATACAGATACGCAGTATTTT. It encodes CASSSYTDTQYF. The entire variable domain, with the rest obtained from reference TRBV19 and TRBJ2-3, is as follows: DGGITQSPKYLFRKEGQNVTLSCEQNLNHDAMYWYRQDPGQGLRLIYYSQIVNDFQKGDIAEGYSVSREKKESFPLTVTSAQKNPTAFYLCASSSYTDTQYFGPGTRLTVL.

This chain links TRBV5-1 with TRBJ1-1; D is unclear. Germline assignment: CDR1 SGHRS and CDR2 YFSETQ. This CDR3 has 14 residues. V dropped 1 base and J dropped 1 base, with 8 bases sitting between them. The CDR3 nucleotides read TGCGCCAGCAGCTTGTTGAGCACGAACACTGAAGCTTTCTTT. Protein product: CASSLLSTNTEAFF.

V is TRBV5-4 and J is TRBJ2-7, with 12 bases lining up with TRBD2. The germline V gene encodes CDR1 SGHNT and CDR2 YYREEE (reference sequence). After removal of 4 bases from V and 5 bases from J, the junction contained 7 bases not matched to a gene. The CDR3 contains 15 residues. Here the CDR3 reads CASSPLAGGFNEQYF. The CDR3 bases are TGTGCCAGCAGCCCACTAGCGGGGGGCTTTAACGAGCAGTACTTC.

The CDR3 nucleotides read TGTGCCAGCTCCTCAGGGGGCGAGGGGACTGAAGCTTTCTTT. Its protein is CASSSGGEGTEAFF. The rearrangement uses TRBV18 and TRBJ1-1, with TRBD1 identical over 8 bases. This CDR3 region has 14 residues. V shed 6 bases, J shed 5 bases, and the junction held 8 bases outside the gene matches. CDR1 is KGHSH, CDR2 LQKENI, per germline. The full variable domain, in which reference TRBV18 and TRBJ1-1 provide the parts outside the CDR3, is NAGVMQNPRHLVRRRGQEARLRCSPMKGHSHVYWYRQLPEEGLKFMVYLQKENIIDESGMPKERFSAEFPKEGPSILRIQQVVRGDSAAYFCASSSGGEGTEAFFGQGTRLTVV.

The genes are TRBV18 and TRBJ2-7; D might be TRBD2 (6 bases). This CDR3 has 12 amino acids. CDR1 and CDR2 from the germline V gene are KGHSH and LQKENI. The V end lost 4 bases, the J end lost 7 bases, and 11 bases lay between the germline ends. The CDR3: CASSLEGREQYF. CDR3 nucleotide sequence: TGTGCCAGCTCACTGGAGGGGAGGGAGCAGTACTTC.

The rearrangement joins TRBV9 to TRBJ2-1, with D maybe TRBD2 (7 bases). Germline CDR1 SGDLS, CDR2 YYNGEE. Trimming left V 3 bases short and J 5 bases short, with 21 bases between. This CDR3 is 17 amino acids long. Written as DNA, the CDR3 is TGTGCCAGCAGCGCCGCCGTCGGGGGGCCCCTACACAATGAGCAGTTCTTC. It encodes CASSAAVGGPLHNEQFF.

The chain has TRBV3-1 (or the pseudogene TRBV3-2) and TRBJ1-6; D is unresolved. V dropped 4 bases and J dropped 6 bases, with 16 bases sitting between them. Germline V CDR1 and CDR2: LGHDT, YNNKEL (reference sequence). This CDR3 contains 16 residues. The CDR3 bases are TGTGCCAGCAGCCGCAGACCCGGGGTCCCTAATTCACCCCTCCACTTT. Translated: CASSRRPGVPNSPLHF.

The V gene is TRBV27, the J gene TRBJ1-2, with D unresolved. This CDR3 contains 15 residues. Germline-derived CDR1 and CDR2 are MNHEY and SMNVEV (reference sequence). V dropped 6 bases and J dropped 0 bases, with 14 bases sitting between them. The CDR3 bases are TGTGCCAGCAGAAAGATCAGAACACCTAACTATGGCTACACCTTC. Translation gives CASRKIRTPNYGYTF.

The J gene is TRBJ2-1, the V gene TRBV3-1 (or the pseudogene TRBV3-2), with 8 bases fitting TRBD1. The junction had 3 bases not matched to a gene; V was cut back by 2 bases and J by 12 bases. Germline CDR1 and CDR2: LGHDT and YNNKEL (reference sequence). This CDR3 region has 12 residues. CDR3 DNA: TGTGCCAGCAGCCAAATCGGACAGGGGCAGTTCTTC. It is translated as CASSQIGQGQFF.

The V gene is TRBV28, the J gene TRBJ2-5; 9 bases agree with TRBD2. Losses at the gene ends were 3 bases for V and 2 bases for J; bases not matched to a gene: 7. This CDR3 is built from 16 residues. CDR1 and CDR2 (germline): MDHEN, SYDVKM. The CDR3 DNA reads TGTGCCAGCAGTTTTGGGCCTAGCGGGGTTCAAGAGACCCAGTACTTC. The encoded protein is CASSFGPSGVQETQYF.

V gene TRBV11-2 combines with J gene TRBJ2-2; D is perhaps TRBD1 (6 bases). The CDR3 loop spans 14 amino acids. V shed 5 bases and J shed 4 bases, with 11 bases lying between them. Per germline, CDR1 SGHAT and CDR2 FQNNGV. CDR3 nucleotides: TGTGCCAGCAGCCAGGGGTTTGCCACCGGGGAGCTGTTTTTT. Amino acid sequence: CASSQGFATGELFF.

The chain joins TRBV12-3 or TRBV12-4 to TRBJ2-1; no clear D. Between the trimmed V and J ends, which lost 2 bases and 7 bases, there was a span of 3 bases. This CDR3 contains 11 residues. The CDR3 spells CASSLSNEQFF. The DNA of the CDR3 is TGTGCCAGCAGTTTATCGAATGAGCAGTTCTTC.

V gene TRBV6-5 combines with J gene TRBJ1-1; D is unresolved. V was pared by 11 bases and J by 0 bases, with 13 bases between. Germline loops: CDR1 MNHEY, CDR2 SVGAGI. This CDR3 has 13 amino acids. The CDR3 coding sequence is TGTGCCGGTCGAAAAAGCATGAACACTGAAGCTTTCTTT. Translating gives CAGRKSMNTEAFF.

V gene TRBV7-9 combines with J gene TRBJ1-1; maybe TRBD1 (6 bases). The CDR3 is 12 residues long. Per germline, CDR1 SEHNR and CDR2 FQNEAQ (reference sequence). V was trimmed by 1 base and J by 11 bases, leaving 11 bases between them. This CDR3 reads CASSLDGGEAFF. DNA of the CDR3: TGTGCCAGCAGCTTAGATGGGGGCGAGGCTTTCTTT. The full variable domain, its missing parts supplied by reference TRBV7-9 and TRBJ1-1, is DTGVSQNPRHKITKRGQNVTFRCDPISEHNRLYWYRQTLGQGPEFLTYFQNEAQLEKSRLLSDRFSAERPKGSFSTLEIQRTEQGDSAMYLCASSLDGGEAFFGQGTRLTVV.

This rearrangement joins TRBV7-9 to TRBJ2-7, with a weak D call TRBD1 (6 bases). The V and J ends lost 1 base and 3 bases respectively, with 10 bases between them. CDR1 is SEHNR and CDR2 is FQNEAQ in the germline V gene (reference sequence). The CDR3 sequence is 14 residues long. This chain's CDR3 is CASSLVYRDYEQYF. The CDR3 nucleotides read TGTGCCAGCAGCTTAGTGTACAGGGACTACGAGCAGTACTTC.

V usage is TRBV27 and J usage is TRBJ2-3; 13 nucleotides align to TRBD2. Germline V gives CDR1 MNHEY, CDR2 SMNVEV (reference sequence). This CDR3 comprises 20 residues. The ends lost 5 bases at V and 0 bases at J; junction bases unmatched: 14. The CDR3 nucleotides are TGTGCCAGCAGTATCAATACCCCGGGGACTAGCGGGGATAGCACAGATACGCAGTATTTT. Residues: CASSINTPGTSGDSTDTQYF.

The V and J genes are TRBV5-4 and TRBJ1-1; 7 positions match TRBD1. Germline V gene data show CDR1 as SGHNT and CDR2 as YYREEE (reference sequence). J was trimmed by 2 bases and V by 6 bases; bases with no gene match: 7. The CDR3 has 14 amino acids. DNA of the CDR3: TGTGCCAGCACCCCAGGGGGGATTAACACTGAAGCTTTCTTT. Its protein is CASTPGGINTEAFF.

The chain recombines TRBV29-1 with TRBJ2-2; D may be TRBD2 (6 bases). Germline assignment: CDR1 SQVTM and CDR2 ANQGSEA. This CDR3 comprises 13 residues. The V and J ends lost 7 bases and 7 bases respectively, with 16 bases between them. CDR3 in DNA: TGCAGCGGAGGGGACTCGCGTGGCGGGGAGCTGTTTTTT. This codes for CSGGDSRGGELFF.

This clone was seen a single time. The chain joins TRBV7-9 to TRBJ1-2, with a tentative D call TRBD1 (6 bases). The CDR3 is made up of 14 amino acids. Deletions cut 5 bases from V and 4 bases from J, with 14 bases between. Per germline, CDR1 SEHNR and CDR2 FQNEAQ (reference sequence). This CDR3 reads CASSTQGRSYGYTF. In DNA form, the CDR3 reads TGTGCCAGCAGCACACAGGGCAGGAGCTATGGCTACACCTTC.

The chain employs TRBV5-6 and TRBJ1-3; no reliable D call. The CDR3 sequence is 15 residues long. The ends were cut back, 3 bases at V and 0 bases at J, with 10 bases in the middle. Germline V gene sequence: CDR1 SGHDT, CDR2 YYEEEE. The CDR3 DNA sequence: TGTGCCAGCAGCTATATGCAGGCCTCTGGAAACACCATATATTTT. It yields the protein CASSYMQASGNTIYF. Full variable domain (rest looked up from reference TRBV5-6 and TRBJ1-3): DAGVTQSPTHLIKTRGQQVTLRCSPKSGHDTVSWYQQALGQGPQFIFQYYEEEERQRGNFPDRFSGHQFPNYSSELNVNALLLGDSALYLCASSYMQASGNTIYFGEGSWLTVV.

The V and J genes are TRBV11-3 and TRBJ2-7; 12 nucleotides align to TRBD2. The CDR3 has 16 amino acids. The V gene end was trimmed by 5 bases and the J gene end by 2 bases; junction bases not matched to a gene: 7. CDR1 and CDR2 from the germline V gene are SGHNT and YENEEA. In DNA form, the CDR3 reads TGTGCCAGCAGCCTCACTAGCGGGGGGACCACCTACGAGCAGTACTTC. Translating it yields CASSLTSGGTTYEQYF.

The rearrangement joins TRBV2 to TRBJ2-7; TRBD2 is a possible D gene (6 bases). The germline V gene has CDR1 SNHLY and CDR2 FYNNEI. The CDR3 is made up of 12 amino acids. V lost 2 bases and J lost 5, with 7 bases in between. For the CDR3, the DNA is TGTGCCAGCAGTGAATCGGGGGACGAGCAGTACTTC. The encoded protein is CASSESGDEQYF.

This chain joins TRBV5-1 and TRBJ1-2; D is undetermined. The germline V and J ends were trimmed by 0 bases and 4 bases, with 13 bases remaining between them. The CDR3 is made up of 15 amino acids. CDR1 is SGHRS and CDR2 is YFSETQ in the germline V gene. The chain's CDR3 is CASSLDEVQSYGYTF. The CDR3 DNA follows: TGCGCCAGCAGCTTGGATGAGGTCCAATCCTATGGCTACACCTTC.

The CDR3 DNA sequence: TGTGCCAGCAGCCAAACCCCAATTACGACATACATCCTCTTCCCAACTAATGAAAAACTGTTTTTT. Translating gives CASSQTPITTYILFPTNEKLFF. This chain connects TRBV16 to TRBJ1-4; D is ambiguous. The V gene's germline CDR1 is KGHSY and CDR2 FQNENV. The CDR3 has 22 residues. With 2 bases removed from V and 0 bases from J, the gap between germline ends came to 28 bases.

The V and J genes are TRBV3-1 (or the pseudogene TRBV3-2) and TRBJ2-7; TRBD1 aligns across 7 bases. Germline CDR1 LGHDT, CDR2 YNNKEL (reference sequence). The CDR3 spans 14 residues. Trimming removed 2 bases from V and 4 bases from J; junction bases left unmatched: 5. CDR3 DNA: TGTGCCAGCAGCCAAAACCGACAGGGATACGAGCAGTACTTC. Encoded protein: CASSQNRQGYEQYF.

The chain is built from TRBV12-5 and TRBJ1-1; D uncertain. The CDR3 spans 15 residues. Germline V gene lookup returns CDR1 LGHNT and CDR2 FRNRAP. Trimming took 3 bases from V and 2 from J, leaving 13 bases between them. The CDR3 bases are TGTGCTAGTGGTTTCAGGTTCGGGGTCAACACTGAAGCTTTCTTT. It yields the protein CASGFRFGVNTEAFF. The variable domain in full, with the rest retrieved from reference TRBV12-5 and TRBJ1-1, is DARVTQTPRHKVTEMGQEVTMRCQPILGHNTVFWYRQTMMQGLELLAYFRNRAPLDDSGMPKDRFSAEMPDATLATLKIQPSEPRDSAVYFCASGFRFGVNTEAFFGQGTRLTVV.

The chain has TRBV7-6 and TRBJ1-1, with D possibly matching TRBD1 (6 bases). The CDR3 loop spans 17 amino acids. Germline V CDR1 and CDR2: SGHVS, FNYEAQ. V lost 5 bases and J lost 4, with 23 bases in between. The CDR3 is CASSPIPGQISGTEAFF. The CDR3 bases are TGTGCCAGCAGCCCCATTCCGGGACAAATAAGCGGCACTGAAGCTTTCTTT.

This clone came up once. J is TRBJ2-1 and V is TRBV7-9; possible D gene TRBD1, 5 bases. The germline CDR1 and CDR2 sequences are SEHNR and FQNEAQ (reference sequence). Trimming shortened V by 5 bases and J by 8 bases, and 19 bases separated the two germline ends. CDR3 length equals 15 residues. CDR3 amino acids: CASSIISGKGDEQFF. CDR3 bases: TGTGCCAGCAGCATAATATCTGGGAAAGGGGATGAGCAGTTCTTC. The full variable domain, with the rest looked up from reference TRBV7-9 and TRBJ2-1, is DTGVSQNPRHKITKRGQNVTFRCDPISEHNRLYWYRQTLGQGPEFLTYFQNEAQLEKSRLLSDRFSAERPKGSFSTLEIQRTEQGDSAMYLCASSIISGKGDEQFFGPGTRLTVL.

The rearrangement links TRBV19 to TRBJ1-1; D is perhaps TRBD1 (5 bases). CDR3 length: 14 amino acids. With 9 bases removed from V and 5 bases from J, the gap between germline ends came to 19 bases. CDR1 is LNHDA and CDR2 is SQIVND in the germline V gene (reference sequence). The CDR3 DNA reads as TGTGCCAGCGGAGGGGCAGAGGCCAGGACTGAAGCTTTCTTT. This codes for CASGGAEARTEAFF. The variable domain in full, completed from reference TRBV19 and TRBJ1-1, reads DGGITQSPKYLFRKEGQNVTLSCEQNLNHDAMYWYRQDPGQGLRLIYYSQIVNDFQKGDIAEGYSVSREKKESFPLTVTSAQKNPTAFYLCASGGAEARTEAFFGQGTRLTVV.

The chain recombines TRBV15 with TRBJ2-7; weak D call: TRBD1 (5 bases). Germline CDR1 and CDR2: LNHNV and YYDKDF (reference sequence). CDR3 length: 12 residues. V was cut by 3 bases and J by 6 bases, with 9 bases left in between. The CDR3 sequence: CATSRGRTEQYF. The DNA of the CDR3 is TGTGCCACCAGCAGGGGGCGTACCGAGCAGTACTTC.